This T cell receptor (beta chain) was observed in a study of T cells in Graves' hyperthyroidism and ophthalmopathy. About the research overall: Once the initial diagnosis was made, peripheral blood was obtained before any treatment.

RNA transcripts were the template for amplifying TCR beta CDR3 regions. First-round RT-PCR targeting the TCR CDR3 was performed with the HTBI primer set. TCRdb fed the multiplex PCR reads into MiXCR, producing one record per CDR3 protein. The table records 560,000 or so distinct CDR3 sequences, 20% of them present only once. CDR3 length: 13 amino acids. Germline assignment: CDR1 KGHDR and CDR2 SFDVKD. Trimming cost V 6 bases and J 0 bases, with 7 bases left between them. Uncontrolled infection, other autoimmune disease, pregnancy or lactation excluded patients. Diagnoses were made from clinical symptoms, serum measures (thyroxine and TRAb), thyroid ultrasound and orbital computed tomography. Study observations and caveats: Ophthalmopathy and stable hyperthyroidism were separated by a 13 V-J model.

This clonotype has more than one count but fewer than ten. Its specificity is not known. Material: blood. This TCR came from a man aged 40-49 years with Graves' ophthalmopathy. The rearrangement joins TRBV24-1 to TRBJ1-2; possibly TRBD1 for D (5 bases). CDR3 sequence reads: CATSKGPNYGYTF. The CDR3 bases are TGTGCCACCAGTAAGGGGCCTAACTATGGCTACACCTTC.